The T cell receptor beta chain under discussion was sequenced for a study of radiotherapy plus CTLA-4 blockade in lung cancer. Overall study context: An objective response was seen in around 19% of patients, and disease control in less than 40%.

Libraries were prepared by immunoSEQ multiplex PCR; TCRdb keeps only in-frame clonotypes and omits some of them. The sample has about 45,000 clones; 50% to 70% are singletons. CDR3 length: 14 amino acids. V shed 3 bases, J shed 4 bases, and the junction held 4 bases outside the gene matches. Germline V gives CDR1 SEHNR, CDR2 FQNEAQ (reference sequence). With ipilimumab providing CTLA-4 blockade, focal radiation was administered to patients who had chemo-refractory metastatic non-small-cell lung cancer. Comment on this clone: Its antigen is unknown.

Study conclusions and caveats: According to reports, early shifts in blood T cell clones, alongside interferon-beta, forecast response most accurately. Clones of tumor-derived TCRs expanded in blood after radiotherapy plus ipilimumab.

The chain recombines TRBV7-9 with TRBJ2-7; 9 bases are shared with TRBD2. The sample here was peripheral blood, taken from a patient treated with radiotherapy plus ipilimumab. The source of this sequence is a human donor with non-small cell lung cancer who had a partial response to radiotherapy plus ipilimumab. The CDR3 is CASSLAGGRYEQYF. The CDR3 DNA reads as TGTGCCAGCAGCTTGGCGGGAGGGCGGTACGAGCAGTACTTC. Full variable domain (outside the CDR3, taken from reference TRBV7-9 and TRBJ2-7): DTGVSQNPRHKITKRGQNVTFRCDPISEHNRLYWYRQTLGQGPEFLTYFQNEAQLEKSRLLSDRFSAERPKGSFSTLEIQRTEQGDSAMYLCASSLAGGRYEQYFGPGTRLTVT.